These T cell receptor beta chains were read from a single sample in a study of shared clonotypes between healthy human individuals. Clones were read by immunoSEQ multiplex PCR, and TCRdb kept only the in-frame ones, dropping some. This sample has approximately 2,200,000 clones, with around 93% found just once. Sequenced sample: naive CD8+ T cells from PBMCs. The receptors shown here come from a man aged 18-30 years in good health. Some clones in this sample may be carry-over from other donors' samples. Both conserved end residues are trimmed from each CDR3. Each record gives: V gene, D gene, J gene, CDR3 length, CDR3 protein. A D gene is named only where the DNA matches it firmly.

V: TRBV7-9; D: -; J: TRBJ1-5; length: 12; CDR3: ASSETGLDQPQH
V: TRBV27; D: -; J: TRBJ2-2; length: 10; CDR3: ASRVRTGELF
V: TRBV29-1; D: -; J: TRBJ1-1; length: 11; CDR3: SVGGTGDTEAF
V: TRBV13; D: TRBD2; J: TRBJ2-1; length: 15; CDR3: ASSLESAGGAHNEQF
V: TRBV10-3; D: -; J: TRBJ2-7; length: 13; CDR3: AISESTPSSYEQY
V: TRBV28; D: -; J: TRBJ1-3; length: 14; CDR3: ASSLVLHRPGNTIY
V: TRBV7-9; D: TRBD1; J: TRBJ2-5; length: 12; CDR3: ASIPRDRQETQY
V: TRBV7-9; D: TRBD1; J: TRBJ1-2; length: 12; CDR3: ASSFQGAFYGYT
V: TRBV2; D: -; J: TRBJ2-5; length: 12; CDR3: ASWPGGSQETQY
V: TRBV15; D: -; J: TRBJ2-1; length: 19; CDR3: ATSRVGGRRQGGGSYNEQF
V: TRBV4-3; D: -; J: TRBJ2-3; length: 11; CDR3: ASSQVGRDTQY
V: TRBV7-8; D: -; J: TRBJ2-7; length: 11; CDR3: ASSPRIAYEQY
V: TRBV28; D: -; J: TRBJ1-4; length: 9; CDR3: ASSFSGGLF
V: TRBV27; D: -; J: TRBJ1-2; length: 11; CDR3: ASSLGRGYGYT
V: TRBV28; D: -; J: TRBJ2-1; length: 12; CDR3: ASSLWAADEEQF
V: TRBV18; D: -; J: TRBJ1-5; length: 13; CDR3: ASSPTIEGDQPQH
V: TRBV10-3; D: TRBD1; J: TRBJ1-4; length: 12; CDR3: AIRGGQGGEKLF
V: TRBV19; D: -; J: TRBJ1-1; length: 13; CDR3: ASSADRDNNTEAF
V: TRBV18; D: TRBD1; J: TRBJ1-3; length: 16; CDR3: ASSPGDTGAWSGNTIY
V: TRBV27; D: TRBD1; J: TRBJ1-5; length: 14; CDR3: ASSFYRGRNNQPQH
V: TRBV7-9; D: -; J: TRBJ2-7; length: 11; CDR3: ASSLSDSYEQY
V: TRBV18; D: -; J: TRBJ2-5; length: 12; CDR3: ASSSTEGGETQY
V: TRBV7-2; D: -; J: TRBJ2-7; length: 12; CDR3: ASSLAGGTYEQY
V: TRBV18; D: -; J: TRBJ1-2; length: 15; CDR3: ASSPEGRGGFNYGYT
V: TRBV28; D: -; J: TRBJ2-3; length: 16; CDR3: ASTKLVYRRTSTDTQY
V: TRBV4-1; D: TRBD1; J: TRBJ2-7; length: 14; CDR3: ASSQDGRQGAHEQY
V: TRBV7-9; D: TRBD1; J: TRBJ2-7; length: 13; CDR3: ASSRDGQGIFEQY
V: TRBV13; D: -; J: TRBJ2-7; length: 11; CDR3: ASSLHEGYEQY
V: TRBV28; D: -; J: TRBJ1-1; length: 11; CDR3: ASTLTPNTEAF
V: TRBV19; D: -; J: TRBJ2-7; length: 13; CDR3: ASSSRGRAPNEQY
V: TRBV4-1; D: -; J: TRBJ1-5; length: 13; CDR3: ASSRSHESNQPQH
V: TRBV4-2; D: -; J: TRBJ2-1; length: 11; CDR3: ASSKGDPNEQF
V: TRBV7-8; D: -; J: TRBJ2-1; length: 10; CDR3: ASSPRVNEQF
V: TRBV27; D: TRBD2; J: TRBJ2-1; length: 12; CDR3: ASSAGGAYNEQF
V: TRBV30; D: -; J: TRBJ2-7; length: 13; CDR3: AWSPRAGSSYEQY
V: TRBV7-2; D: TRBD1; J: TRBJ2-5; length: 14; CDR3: ASSTRTGAPPETQY
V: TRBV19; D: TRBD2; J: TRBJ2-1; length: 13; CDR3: ASSDVAGQNNEQF
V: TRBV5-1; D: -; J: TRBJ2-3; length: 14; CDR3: ASSPLPTAAADTQY